This TCR beta chain was identified in a study of neurological immune-mediated disorders. Points from the study as a whole: Subjects shared no identical expanded-clone CDR3 amino acid sequences, suggesting private TCR-beta repertoires in all groups. The greatest TCR clonal expansion appeared in HTLV-1-associated myelopathy and the smallest, falling below healthy controls, in multiple sclerosis.

The authors made cDNA by 5'RACE with 10-nucleotide random UMIs. TCRdb reanalysed the 5' RACE reads using MiXCR and keeps one entry per CDR3 protein. This table holds about 44,000 distinct CDR3 sequences, roughly 21% found once. The V end was cut by 10 bases, the J end by 1 base, with 14 bases between. Germline assignment: CDR1 SGHVS and CDR2 FQNEAQ. The CDR3 spans 13 residues. Points on this clonotype: Its specificity is not known.

The time point here: technical triplicate 3. The unsorted libraries were generated from a total of 2 million PBMCs, which had been stored in RNAlater at -80 C. The rearrangement uses TRBV7-8 and TRBJ2-7; maybe TRBD2 (5 bases). The specimen was PBMCs. This TCR was recovered from a man aged 60 to 75 with HTLV-1-associated myelopathy (HAM/TSP). CDR3 nucleotide sequence: TGTGCCATCTTAGAGTGGAGGTCCTACGAGCAGTACTTC. Translated, it gives CAILEWRSYEQYF.